One sample yielded the 6 T cell receptor beta chains listed below, sequenced in a study of cytomegalovirus exposure and HLA in healthy donors. Amplification used 60 Vbeta primers and 13 Jbeta primers. Sequenced by immunoSEQ multiplex PCR; TCRdb stores in-frame clones only, minus some. The sample consists of 95,000 to 150,000 clones, less than 10% of them appearing once. The specimen sequenced was PBMCs. The source is a woman in her thirties or forties in good health and CMV-seropositive.

This clone was observed a few times. The chain is built from TRBV28 and TRBJ1-1; maybe TRBD1 (5 bases). CDR1 MDHEN and CDR2 SYDVKM come from the germline V gene. This CDR3 has 14 amino acids. Trimming shortened V by 4 bases and J by 3 bases, and 12 bases separated the two germline ends. In DNA, the CDR3 is TGTGCCAGCAGTTCTCCCGGGGGGTACACTGAAGCTTTCTTT. Protein: CASSSPGGYTEAFF.

The table lists this clone with a few counts. In DNA form, the CDR3 reads TGTGCCTGGAGTGTAGCGCGCGCAAATTCACCCCTCCACTTT. This sequence encodes CAWSVARANSPLHF. This sequence joins TRBV30 and TRBJ1-6, with D unresolved. CDR1 GTSNPN and CDR2 SVGIG come from the germline V gene (reference sequence). The CDR3 is made up of 14 amino acids. Trimming took 0 bases from V and 7 from J, leaving 10 bases between them. Variable domain in full (rest from reference TRBV30 and TRBJ1-6): SQTIHQWPATLVQPVGSPLSLECTVEGTSNPNLYWYRQAAGRGLQLLFYSVGIGQISSEVPQNLSASRPQDRQFILSSKKLLLSDSGFYLCAWSVARANSPLHFGNGTRLTVT.

This clone was found a few times. The chain employs TRBV10-3 and TRBJ1-1; D is unclear. The germline V gene has CDR1 ENHRY and CDR2 SYGVKD. V was shortened by 6 bases and J by 5 bases, with 10 bases between the two germline ends. The CDR3 consists of 12 residues. CDR3 nucleotides: TGTGCCATCAGCCGGGTGGAGACTGAAGCTTTCTTT. It encodes CAISRVETEAFF.

This clone was picked up a small number of times. The genes are TRBV7-9 and TRBJ1-1, with TRBD1 matching over 7 bases. CDR3 size: 15 residues. Germline CDR1 SEHNR, CDR2 FQNEAQ (reference sequence). The trim removed 1 base at V and 0 bases at J, leaving 2 bases unmatched. CDR3: CASSLGQGMNTEAFF. CDR3 DNA sequence: TGTGCCAGCAGCTTAGGACAGGGCATGAACACTGAAGCTTTCTTT.

This clone was detected a few times. This rearrangement joins TRBV6-5 to TRBJ1-2, with 8 bases fitting TRBD1. Germline-derived CDR1 and CDR2 are MNHEY and SVGAGI. V trimming: 6 bases; J trimming: 8 bases; junction bases outside the gene matches: 11. CDR3 length: 14 residues. DNA of the CDR3: TGTGCCAGCAGCCAACTAGGACAGGGAAGAGGCTACACCTTC. This encodes CASSQLGQGRGYTF.

The sample holds a few counts of this clone. The chain carries TRBV11-3 and TRBJ2-5, with D maybe TRBD2 (6 bases). V lost 1 base, J lost 3 bases, and 12 bases lay in between. Germline CDR1 and CDR2: SGHNT and YENEEA. This CDR3 region has 15 residues. Here the CDR3 DNA reads TGTGCCAGCAGCTTAGGGACTACAGAAAAAGAGACCCAGTACTTC. Translation gives CASSLGTTEKETQYF.